This is a list of T cell receptor beta chains from one sample in a study of blood T cell repertoires in COVID-19. Repertoires were generated with immunoSEQ multiplex PCR, while TCRdb's copy carries only in-frame clones and drops some. The sample consists of 100,000 to 150,000 clones, around 81% of them appearing once. Sequencing was carried out using peripheral blood. All receptors come from a woman aged 50 to 60 with acute or convalescent COVID-19. The CDR3 runs from the conserved cysteine through the conserved F or W. The order of the fields is J gene, V gene, D gene, CDR3 length, clone size, CDR3 protein, CDR3 DNA. D genes are given only for firm matches. Not all rows give a size; the values are once, few, many and, for expanded clones, a class.

TRBJ2-1	TRBV10-2	.	13	.	CASRGSAAHEQFF	TGCGCCAGCAGGGGTTCGGCGGCCCATGAGCAGTTCTTC
TRBJ2-1	TRBV18	TRBD2	17	.	CASSPAGTSGNHNEQFF	TGTGCCAGCTCGCCCGCCGGGACTAGCGGGAACCACAATGAGCAGTTCTTC
TRBJ2-1	TRBV7-8	.	13	.	CASSTGTFNEQFF	TGTGCCAGCAGCACCGGGACTTTCAATGAGCAGTTCTTC
TRBJ2-7	TRBV6-5	TRBD1	14	.	CASSYGQGAYEQYF	TGTGCCAGCAGTTATGGACAGGGGGCCTACGAGCAGTACTTC
TRBJ1-1	TRBV18	.	18	.	CASSPLRQGHAGGTEAFF	TGTGCCAGCTCACCGCTTAGGCAGGGCCACGCGGGGGGCACTGAAGCTTTCTTT
TRBJ2-5	TRBV4-1	TRBD2	16	.	CASSLAYSSGRETQYF	TGCGCCAGCAGCCTCGCCTACTCTAGCGGGAGGGAGACCCAGTACTTC
TRBJ1-4	TRBV7-2	TRBD1	15	.	CASSFTPGAGGKLFF	TGTGCCAGCAGCTTTACCCCAGGGGCAGGGGGAAAACTGTTTTTT
TRBJ1-2	TRBV10-3	.	13	.	CAISAGTDYGYTF	TGTGCCATCAGCGCGGGGACGGACTATGGCTACACCTTC
TRBJ1-1	TRBV2	.	13	.	CASRVDSDTEAFF	TGTGCCAGCAGGGTGGACAGTGACACTGAAGCTTTCTTT
TRBJ2-1	TRBV6-5	.	15	.	CASSYSRLADNEQFF	TGTGCCAGCAGTTACTCACGTCTAGCCGATAATGAGCAGTTCTTC
TRBJ1-5	TRBV19	.	19	.	CASSIDLHDRPYSNQPQHF	TGTGCCAGTAGTATAGATCTACATGACAGGCCCTATAGCAATCAGCCCCAGCATTTT
TRBJ2-1	TRBV28	TRBD2	17	.	CASRETPIAGVCYEQFF	TGTGCCAGCAGGGAAACTCCGATAGCGGGAGTGTGCTATGAGCAGTTCTTC
TRBJ2-7	TRBV6-2/TRBV6-3	.	16	.	CASSYWDSSQNDEQYF	TGTGCCAGCAGTTACTGGGACTCGTCTCAGAACGACGAGCAGTACTTC
TRBJ2-2	TRBV28	TRBD2	14	few	CAITSGRNTGELFF	TGTGCCATAACTAGCGGGAGGAACACCGGGGAGCTGTTTTTT
TRBJ2-4	TRBV6-1	.	15	.	CASSDPGVAKNIQYF	TGTGCCAGCAGTGATCCAGGGGTAGCCAAAAACATTCAGTACTTC
TRBJ2-1	TRBV15	TRBD2	16	.	CATSLFSGGADNEQFF	TGTGCCACCAGCCTCTTTAGCGGGGGGGCAGACAATGAGCAGTTCTTC
TRBJ2-1	TRBV2	TRBD2	16	.	CASRFPTSGAYNEQFF	TGTGCCAGCAGGTTCCCGACTAGCGGGGCTTACAATGAGCAGTTCTTC
TRBJ2-7	TRBV6-5	TRBD2	15	.	CASSYSISGGAEQYF	TGTGCCAGCAGTTACTCGATCAGCGGGGGCGCCGAGCAGTACTTC
TRBJ2-5	TRBV15	TRBD2	16	.	CATSTGGSRDEETQYF	TGTGCCACCAGCACCGGGGGGTCCCGGGATGAGGAGACCCAGTACTTC
TRBJ1-4	TRBV18	TRBD1	13	.	CASSGTVGEKLFF	TGTGCCAGTTCCGGGACAGTAGGGGAAAAACTGTTTTTT
TRBJ1-1	TRBV27	.	14	.	CASRNTGMNTEAFF	TGTGCCAGCAGAAACACAGGGATGAACACTGAAGCTTTCTTT
TRBJ2-3	TRBV5-4	.	13	once	CASSLGTTDTQYF	TGTGCCAGCAGCTTGGGGACAACAGATACGCAGTATTTT
TRBJ1-2	TRBV27	.	14	.	CASSLGQGYYGYTF	TGTGCCAGCAGTTTAGGGCAGGGGTACTATGGCTACACCTTC
TRBJ2-4	TRBV21-1	.	15	.	CASSSRRVGKNIQYF	TGTGCCAGCAGCTCACGGAGGGTTGGCAAAAACATTCAGTACTTC
TRBJ1-2	TRBV2	TRBD1	15	few	CASSEGIGGAGGYTF	TGTGCCAGCAGTGAGGGAATAGGGGGCGCCGGTGGCTACACCTTC
TRBJ1-6	TRBV28	TRBD1	18	.	CASSLANRGTSYNSPLHF	TGTGCCAGCAGTTTAGCGAACAGGGGCACCTCCTATAATTCACCCCTCCACTTT
TRBJ2-7	TRBV7-2	.	13	.	CASSRGRGYEQYF	TGTGCCAGCAGCCGCGGACGGGGCTACGAGCAGTACTTC
TRBJ2-7	TRBV28	.	12	.	CASSTGSYEQYF	TGTGCCAGCAGTACCGGCTCCTACGAGCAGTACTTC
TRBJ1-1	TRBV5-1	.	14	.	CASSLEVQGLEAFF	TGCGCCAGCAGCTTGGAAGTCCAGGGACTTGAAGCTTTCTTT
TRBJ1-3	TRBV7-9	.	14	.	CASSLTASGNTIYF	TGTGCCAGCAGCTTGACTGCCTCTGGAAACACCATATATTTT
TRBJ1-4	TRBV5-4	.	15	.	CASSRGGATNEKLFF	TGTGCCAGCAGCCGCGGGGGCGCAACTAATGAAAAACTGTTTTTT
TRBJ2-1	TRBV7-3	TRBD2	15	few	CASSPHGGGFNEQFF	TGTGCCAGCAGCCCTCATGGCGGGGGGTTCAATGAGCAGTTCTTC
TRBJ1-6	TRBV18	TRBD1	15	.	CASSGDRGLNSPLHF	TGTGCCAGCTCGGGTGACAGGGGGCTAAATTCACCCCTCCACTTT
TRBJ1-5	TRBV24-1	TRBD1	14	.	CATSTGGTGQPQHF	TGTGCCACCAGCACAGGGGGCACGGGTCAGCCCCAGCATTTT
TRBJ2-7	TRBV10-3	.	11	few	CAISELNEQYF	TGTGCCATCAGTGAACTTAACGAGCAGTACTTC
TRBJ2-3	TRBV18	.	14	.	CASSPLDFTDTQYF	TGTGCCAGCTCACCTTTGGACTTTACAGATACGCAGTATTTT
TRBJ2-5	TRBV24-1	.	16	.	CATSDSGQLGGETQYF	TGTGCCACCAGTGATTCAGGGCAGTTAGGTGGAGAGACCCAGTACTTC
TRBJ2-5	TRBV10-3	TRBD2	15	.	CAISDSGRARETQYF	TGTGCCATCAGTGACAGCGGGAGGGCCCGGGAGACCCAGTACTTC
TRBJ1-2	TRBV3-1/TRBV3-2	.	12	.	CASGGVWGGYTF	TGTGCCAGCGGCGGAGTTTGGGGCGGCTACACCTTC
TRBJ1-1	TRBV19	TRBD1	19	once	CASSTLPGRQGIGNTEAFF	TGTGCCAGTAGTACTTTACCGGGCCGACAGGGAATTGGGAACACTGAAGCTTTCTTT
TRBJ2-7	TRBV27	.	15	.	CASSINPGRRDEQYF	TGTGCCAGCAGTATCAACCCCGGGCGGCGGGACGAGCAGTACTTC
TRBJ1-1	TRBV12-5	.	13	.	CASAVAGAAEAFF	TGTGCTAGTGCCGTCGCGGGGGCAGCTGAAGCTTTCTTT
TRBJ1-1	TRBV2	TRBD1	16	.	CASDRDSQLKDTEAFF	TGTGCCAGCGACAGGGACAGCCAATTGAAGGACACTGAAGCTTTCTTT
TRBJ2-2	TRBV29-1	TRBD1	15	.	CSVRSGQGNTGELFF	TGCAGCGTTCGCTCGGGACAGGGAAATACCGGGGAGCTGTTTTTT
TRBJ1-5	TRBV7-9	TRBD1	15	.	CASSQGTGTLQPQHF	TGTGCCAGCAGCCAGGGGACAGGGACGCTGCAGCCCCAGCATTTT
TRBJ1-1	TRBV29-1	.	14	few	CSVGRGGINTEAFF	TGCAGCGTTGGTCGGGGGGGGATAAACACTGAAGCTTTCTTT
TRBJ2-1	TRBV3-1/TRBV3-2	.	14	.	CASRATSSYNEQFF	TGTGCCAGCCGGGCGACTAGCTCCTACAATGAGCAGTTCTTC
TRBJ1-1	TRBV19	.	13	.	CASRPDRNTEAFF	TGTGCCAGTAGACCGGACAGAAACACTGAAGCTTTCTTT
TRBJ2-7	TRBV6-1	.	14	.	CASSEVIANHEQYF	TGTGCCAGCAGTGAAGTAATAGCTAACCACGAGCAGTACTTC
TRBJ2-2	TRBV27	.	13	.	CASSLGAAGELFF	TGTGCCAGCAGTTTAGGGGCGGCCGGGGAGCTGTTTTTT
TRBJ1-2	TRBV7-9	TRBD1	15	.	CASSVPGQGASGYTF	TGTGCCAGCAGCGTCCCGGGACAGGGGGCGAGTGGCTACACCTTC
TRBJ2-1	TRBV28	TRBD2	14	.	CASLSGSLYNEQFF	TGTGCCAGCCTTAGCGGGAGTCTGTACAATGAGCAGTTCTTC
TRBJ1-6	TRBV28	.	16	.	CASRQTAKGGNSPLHF	TGTGCCAGCAGGCAGACAGCCAAGGGAGGTAATTCACCCCTCCACTTT
TRBJ2-3	TRBV6-5	.	12	.	CASRGRTDTQYF	TGTGCCAGCAGGGGGCGAACAGATACGCAGTATTTT
TRBJ1-1	TRBV29-1	.	10	.	CSVWTDEAFF	TGCAGCGTCTGGACAGATGAAGCTTTCTTT
TRBJ2-1	TRBV5-8	TRBD1	14	.	CASSLAGGGNEQFF	TGTGCCAGCAGCTTGGCAGGGGGCGGAAATGAGCAGTTCTTC
TRBJ1-2	TRBV27	TRBD1	13	.	CASRRTGVSGYTF	TGTGCCAGCAGAAGGACAGGGGTCAGCGGCTACACCTTC
TRBJ1-1	TRBV30	TRBD1	14	.	CAWISGQAPREAFF	TGTGCCTGGATCTCGGGACAGGCCCCTAGGGAAGCTTTCTTT